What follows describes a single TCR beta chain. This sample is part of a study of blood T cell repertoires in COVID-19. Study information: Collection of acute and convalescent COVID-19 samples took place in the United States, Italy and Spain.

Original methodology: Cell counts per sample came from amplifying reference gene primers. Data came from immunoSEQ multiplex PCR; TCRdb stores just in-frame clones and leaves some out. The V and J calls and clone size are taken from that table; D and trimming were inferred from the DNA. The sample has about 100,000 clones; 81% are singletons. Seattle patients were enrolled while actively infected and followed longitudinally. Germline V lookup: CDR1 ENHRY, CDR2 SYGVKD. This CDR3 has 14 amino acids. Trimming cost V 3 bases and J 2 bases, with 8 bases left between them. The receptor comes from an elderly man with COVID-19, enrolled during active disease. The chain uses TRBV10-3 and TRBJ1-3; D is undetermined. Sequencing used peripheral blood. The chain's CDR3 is CAISDWATGNTIYF. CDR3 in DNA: TGTGCCATCAGTGACTGGGCGACTGGAAACACCATATATTTT.